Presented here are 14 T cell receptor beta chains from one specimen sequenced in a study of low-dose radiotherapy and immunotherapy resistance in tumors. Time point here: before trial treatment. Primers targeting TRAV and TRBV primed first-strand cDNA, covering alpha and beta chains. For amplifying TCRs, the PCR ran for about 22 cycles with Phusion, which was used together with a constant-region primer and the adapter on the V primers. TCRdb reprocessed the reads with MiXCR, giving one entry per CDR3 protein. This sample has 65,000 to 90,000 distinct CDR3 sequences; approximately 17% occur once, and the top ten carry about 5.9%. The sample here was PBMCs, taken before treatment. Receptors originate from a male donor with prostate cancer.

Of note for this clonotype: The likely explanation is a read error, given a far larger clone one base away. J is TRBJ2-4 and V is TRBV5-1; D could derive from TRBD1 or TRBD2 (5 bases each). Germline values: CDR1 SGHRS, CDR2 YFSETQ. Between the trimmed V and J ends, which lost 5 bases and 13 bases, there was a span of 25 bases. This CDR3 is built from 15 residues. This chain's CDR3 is CASSDEGPGLDEQYF. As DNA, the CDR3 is TGCGCCAGCAGTGATGAGGGGCCGGGGTTGGATGAGCAGTACTTC.

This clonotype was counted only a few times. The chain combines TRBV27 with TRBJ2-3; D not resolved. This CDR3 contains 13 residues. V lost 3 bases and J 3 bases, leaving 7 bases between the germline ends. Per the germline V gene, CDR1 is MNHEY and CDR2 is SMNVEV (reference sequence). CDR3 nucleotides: TGTGCCAGCAGTTTTAGGGTGACAGATACGCAGTATTTT. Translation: CASSFRVTDTQYF.

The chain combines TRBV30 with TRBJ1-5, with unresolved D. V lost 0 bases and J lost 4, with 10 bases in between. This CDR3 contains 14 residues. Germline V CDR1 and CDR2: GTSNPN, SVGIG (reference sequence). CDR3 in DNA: TGTGCCTGGAGTGTTGGTCAGAGAAATCAGCCCCAGCATTTT. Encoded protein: CAWSVGQRNQPQHF.

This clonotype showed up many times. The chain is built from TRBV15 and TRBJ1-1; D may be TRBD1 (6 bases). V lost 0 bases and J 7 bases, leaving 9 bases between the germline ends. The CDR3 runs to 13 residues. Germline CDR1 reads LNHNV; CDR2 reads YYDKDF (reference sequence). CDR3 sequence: CATSRERGIEAFF. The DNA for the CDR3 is TGTGCCACCAGCAGAGAAAGGGGGATTGAAGCTTTCTTT.

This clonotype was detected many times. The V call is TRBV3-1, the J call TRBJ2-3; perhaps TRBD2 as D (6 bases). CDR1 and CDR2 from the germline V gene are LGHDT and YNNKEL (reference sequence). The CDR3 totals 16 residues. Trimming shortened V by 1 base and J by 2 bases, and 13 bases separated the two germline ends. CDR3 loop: CASSQVVGLHTDTQYF. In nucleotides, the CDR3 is TGTGCCAGCAGCCAAGTGGTGGGACTCCACACAGATACGCAGTATTTT.

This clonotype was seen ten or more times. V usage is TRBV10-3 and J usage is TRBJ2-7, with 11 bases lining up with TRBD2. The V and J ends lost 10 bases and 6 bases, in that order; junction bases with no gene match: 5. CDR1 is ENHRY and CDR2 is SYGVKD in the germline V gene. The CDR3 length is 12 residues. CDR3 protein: CATGLAAGEQYF. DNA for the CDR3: TGTGCCACGGGACTAGCGGCTGGCGAGCAGTACTTC.

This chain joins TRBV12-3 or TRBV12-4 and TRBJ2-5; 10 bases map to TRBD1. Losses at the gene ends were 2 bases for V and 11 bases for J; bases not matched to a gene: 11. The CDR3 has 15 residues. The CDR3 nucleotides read TGTGCCAGCAGTTTAAAGACAGGGGGCCTGTGGGAGCAGTACTTC. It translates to CASSLKTGGLWEQYF.

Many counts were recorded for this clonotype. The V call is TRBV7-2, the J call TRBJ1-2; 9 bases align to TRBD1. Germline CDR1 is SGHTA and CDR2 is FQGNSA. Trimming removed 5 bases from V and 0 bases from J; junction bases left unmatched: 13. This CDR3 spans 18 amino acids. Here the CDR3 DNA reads TGTGCCAGCAGCCCTAAGGTCCGGGACAGGGAGACTAACTATGGCTACACCTTC. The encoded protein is CASSPKVRDRETNYGYTF. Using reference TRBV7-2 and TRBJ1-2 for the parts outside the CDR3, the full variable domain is GAGVSQSPSNKVTEKGKDVELRCDPISGHTALYWYRQSLGQGLEFLIYFQGNSAPDKSGLPSDRFSAERTGGSVSTLTIQRTQQEDSAVYLCASSPKVRDRETNYGYTFGSGTRLTVV.

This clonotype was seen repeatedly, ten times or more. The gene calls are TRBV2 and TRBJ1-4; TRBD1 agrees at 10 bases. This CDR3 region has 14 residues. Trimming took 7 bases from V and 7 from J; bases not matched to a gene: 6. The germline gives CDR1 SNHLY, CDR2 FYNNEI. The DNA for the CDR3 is TGTGCCAGCATCCTGACAGGGGGCTCTGAAAAACTGTTTTTT. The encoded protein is CASILTGGSEKLFF. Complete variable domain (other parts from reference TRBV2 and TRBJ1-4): EPEVTQTPSHQVTQMGQEVILRCVPISNHLYFYWYRQILGQKVEFLVSFYNNEISEKSEIFDDQFSVERPDGSNFTLKIRSTKLEDSAMYFCASILTGGSEKLFFGSGTQLSVL.

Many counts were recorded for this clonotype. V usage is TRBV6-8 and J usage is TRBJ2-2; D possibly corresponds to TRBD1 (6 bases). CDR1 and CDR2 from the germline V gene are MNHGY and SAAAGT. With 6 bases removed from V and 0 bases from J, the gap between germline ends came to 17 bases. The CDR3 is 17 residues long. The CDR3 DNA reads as TGTGCCAGCAGCCAAGGCCTAACAGGGACGAACACCGGGGAGCTGTTTTTT. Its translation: CASSQGLTGTNTGELFF.

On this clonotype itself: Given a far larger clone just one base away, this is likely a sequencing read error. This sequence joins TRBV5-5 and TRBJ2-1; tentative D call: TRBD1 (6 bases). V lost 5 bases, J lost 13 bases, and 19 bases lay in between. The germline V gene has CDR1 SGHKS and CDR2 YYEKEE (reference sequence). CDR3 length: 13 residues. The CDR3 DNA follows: TGTGCCAGCAGTCGACAGGAGCAAGAGACCCAGTTCTTC. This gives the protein CASSRQEQETQFF.

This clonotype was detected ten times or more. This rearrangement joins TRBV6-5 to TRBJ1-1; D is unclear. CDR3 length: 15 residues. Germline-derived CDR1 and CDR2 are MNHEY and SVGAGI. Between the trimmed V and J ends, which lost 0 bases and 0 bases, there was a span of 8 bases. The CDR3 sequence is CASSYSIQLNTEAFF. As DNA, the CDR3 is TGTGCCAGCAGTTACTCGATACAGCTGAACACTGAAGCTTTCTTT.

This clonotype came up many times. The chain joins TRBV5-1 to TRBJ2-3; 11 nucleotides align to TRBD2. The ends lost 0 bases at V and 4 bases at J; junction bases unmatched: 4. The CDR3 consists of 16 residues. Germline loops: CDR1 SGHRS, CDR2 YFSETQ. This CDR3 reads CASSLDSGGAADTQYF. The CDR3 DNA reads TGCGCCAGCAGCTTGGATAGCGGGGGGGCCGCAGATACGCAGTATTTT.

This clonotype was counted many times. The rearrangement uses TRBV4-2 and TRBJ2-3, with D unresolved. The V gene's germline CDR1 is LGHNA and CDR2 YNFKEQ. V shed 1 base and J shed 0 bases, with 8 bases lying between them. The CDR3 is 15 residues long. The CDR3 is CASSQGLASTDTQYF. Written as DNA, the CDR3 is TGTGCCAGCAGCCAAGGGTTAGCTAGCACAGATACGCAGTATTTT.